Given below is one T cell receptor beta chain in context. Its specificity is unknown. The data are from a study of OX40 agonist ivuxolimab in advanced cancers. Study-level information: At 82.7% male, the cohort had a mean age of 60 years, ranging from roughly 20 to 79.

Study outcomes and limitations: Those patients achieving a partial response at 0.1-3.0 mg/kg showed among the lowest clonal expansion. Among some nonresponders, normalized T-cell clonal expansion was also low.

Measured with immunoSEQ multiplex PCR; TCRdb has only the in-frame clones, and not every one. The repertoire has under 20,000 clones, 80% to 90% of them found once; the top ten carry roughly 3%. V dropped 0 bases and J dropped 3 bases, with 10 bases sitting between them. The CDR3 runs to 14 residues. Germline CDR1 reads SGHKS; CDR2 reads YYEKEE (reference sequence). This TCR came from an adult with an advanced solid tumor such as melanoma, head and neck, liver or kidney cancer. The chain joins TRBV5-5 to TRBJ2-7, with D unclear. The starting material was CD4+ or CD8+ T cells sorted from blood, obtained in a trial of the OX40 agonist ivuxolimab. The CDR3 nucleotides read TGTGCCAGCAGCTTGGACGATCGGATCTACGAGCAGTACTTC. This translates into CASSLDDRIYEQYF.